This is a list of T cell receptor beta chains from one sample in a study of T-cell reconstitution after alpha-beta-depleted transplantation in children. TCRdb reprocessed the PCR reads via MiXCR and lists one record per CDR3 protein. This sample carries fewer than 500,000 distinct CDR3 sequences, about 40% of them seen once, and the ten largest clones take approximately 25%. Sequencing used PBMCs, obtained before TCRalphabeta/CD19-depleted stem cell transplant. The receptors derive from a girl aged 2 to 9 with aplastic anemia, due to receive a stem cell transplant. Both conserved end residues are part of each CDR3. D genes are given only for firm matches. Not every row has a clone size; where given, it reads once, few, many or a size class.

size,D,V,J,CDR3,DNA
-,-,TRBV20-1,TRBJ1-2,CSALGNGYTF,TGCAGTGCCCTGGGGAATGGCTACACCTTC
-,-,TRBV5-5,TRBJ2-6,CASSQQGYSGANVLTF,TGTGCCAGCAGCCAACAGGGCTACTCTGGGGCCAACGTCCTGACTTTC
many,TRBD1,TRBV5-1,TRBJ2-2,CASSSPGQWNTGELFF,TGCGCCAGCAGCTCGCCGGGACAGTGGAACACCGGGGAGCTGTTTTTT
-,-,TRBV5-6,TRBJ2-7,CASSLALGLSYEQYF,TGTGCCAGCAGCTTGGCACTAGGTCTTTCCTACGAGCAGTACTTC
-,-,TRBV15,TRBJ2-7,CATSRGGSYEQYF,TGTGCCACCAGCAGGGGTGGGAGCTACGAGCAGTACTTC
-,-,TRBV27,TRBJ2-3,CASSSGVRTDTQYF,TGTGCCAGCAGTTCGGGGGTGCGCACAGATACGCAGTATTTT
once,TRBD2,TRBV7-3,TRBJ2-5,CASSPGSAGGKETQYF,TGTGCCAGCAGCCCAGGGTCAGCGGGAGGGAAGGAGACCCAGTACTTC
-,TRBD1,TRBV7-9,TRBJ1-2,CASSPDRGSNYGYTF,TGTGCCAGCAGCCCTGACAGGGGAAGTAACTATGGCTACACCTTC
-,TRBD1,TRBV19,TRBJ2-5,CASSILGTGQETQYF,TGTGCCAGTAGTATTCTAGGGACAGGTCAAGAGACCCAGTACTTC
many,-,TRBV5-1,TRBJ2-4,CASSLTDGRNIQYF,TGCGCCAGCAGCCTGACGGACGGAAGAAACATTCAGTACTTC